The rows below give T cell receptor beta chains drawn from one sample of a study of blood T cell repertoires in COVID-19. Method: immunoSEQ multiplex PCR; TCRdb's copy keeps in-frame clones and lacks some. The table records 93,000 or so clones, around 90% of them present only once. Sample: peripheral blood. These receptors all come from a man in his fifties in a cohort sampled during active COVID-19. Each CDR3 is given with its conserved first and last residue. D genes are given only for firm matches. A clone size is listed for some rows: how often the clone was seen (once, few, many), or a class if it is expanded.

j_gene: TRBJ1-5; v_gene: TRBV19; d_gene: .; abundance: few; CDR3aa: CASSPQGLSNQPQHF; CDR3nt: TGTGCCAGTAGTCCCCAGGGTCTGAGCAATCAGCCCCAGCATTTT
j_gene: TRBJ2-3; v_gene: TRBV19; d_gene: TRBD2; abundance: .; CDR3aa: CASSILSGGAEGTQYF; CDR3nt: TGTGCCAGTAGTATTCTTAGCGGGGGGGCCGAAGGTACGCAGTATTTT
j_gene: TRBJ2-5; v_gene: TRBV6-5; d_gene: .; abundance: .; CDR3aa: CASSYSGYISETQYF; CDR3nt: TGTGCCAGCAGTTACTCGGGCTATATCTCGGAGACCCAGTACTTC
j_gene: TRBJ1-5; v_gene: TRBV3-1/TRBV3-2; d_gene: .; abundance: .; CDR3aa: CASSPQPSGRAGNQPQHF; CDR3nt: TGTGCCAGCAGCCCACAACCTAGTGGGAGGGCCGGCAATCAGCCCCAGCATTTT
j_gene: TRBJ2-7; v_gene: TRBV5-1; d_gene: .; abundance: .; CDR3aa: CASSLGNRESEQYF; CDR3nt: TGCGCCAGCAGCTTGGGTAACAGGGAATCCGAGCAGTACTTC
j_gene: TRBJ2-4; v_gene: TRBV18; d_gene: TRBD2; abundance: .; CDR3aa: CASSPLKAGVAKNIQYF; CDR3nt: TGTGCCAGCTCACCACTTAAAGCGGGGGTAGCCAAAAACATTCAGTACTTC
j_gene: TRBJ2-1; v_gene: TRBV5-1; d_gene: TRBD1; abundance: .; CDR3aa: CASSLSGTGRHNEQFF; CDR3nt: TGCGCCAGCAGCTTGTCTGGGACAGGGAGACACAATGAGCAGTTCTTC
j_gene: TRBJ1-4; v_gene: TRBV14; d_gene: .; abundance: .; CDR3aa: CASSHRTHANEKLFF; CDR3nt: TGTGCCAGCAGCCATCGGACACACGCTAATGAAAAACTGTTTTTT
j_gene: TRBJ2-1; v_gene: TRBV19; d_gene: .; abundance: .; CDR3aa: CASSIDSSYNEQFF; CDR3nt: TGTGCCAGTAGTATAGACTCCAGCTACAATGAGCAGTTCTTC
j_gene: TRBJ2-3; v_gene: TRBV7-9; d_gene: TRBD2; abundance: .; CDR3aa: CASSTLTSGTDTQYF; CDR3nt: TGTGCCAGCAGCACACTGACTAGCGGCACAGATACGCAGTATTTT
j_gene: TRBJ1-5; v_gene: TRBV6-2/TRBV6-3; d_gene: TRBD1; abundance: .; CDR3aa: CASSRDLAGGGSNQPQHF; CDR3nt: TGTGCCAGCAGCCGCGATCTGGCAGGGGGCGGGAGCAATCAGCCCCAGCATTTT
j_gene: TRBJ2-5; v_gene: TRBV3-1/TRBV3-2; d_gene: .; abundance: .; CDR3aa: CASSRTRQETQYF; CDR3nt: TGTGCCAGCAGCCGCACTAGGCAAGAGACCCAGTACTTC
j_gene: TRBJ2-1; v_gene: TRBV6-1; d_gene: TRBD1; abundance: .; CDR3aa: CASSDRGSGDNEQFF; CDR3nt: TGTGCCAGCAGTGACAGGGGGTCTGGGGACAATGAGCAGTTCTTC
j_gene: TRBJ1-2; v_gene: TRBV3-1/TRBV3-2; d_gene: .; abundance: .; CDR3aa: CASSQDWGRGNGYTF; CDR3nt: TGTGCCAGCAGCCAAGATTGGGGGCGAGGTAATGGCTACACCTTC
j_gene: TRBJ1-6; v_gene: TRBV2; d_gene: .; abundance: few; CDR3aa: CASSGMGERSPLHF; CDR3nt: TGTGCCAGCAGCGGGATGGGTGAGAGGTCACCCCTCCACTTT
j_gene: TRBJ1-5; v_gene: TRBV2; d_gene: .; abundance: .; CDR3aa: CASSGQGLGQPQHF; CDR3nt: TGTGCCAGCAGTGGGCAGGGTTTAGGTCAGCCCCAGCATTTT
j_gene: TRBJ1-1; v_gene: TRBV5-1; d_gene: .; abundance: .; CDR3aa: CASSLQPMNTEAFF; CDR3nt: TGCGCCAGCAGCTTACAGCCCATGAACACTGAAGCTTTCTTT
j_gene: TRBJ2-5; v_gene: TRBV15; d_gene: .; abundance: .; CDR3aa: CATSRGRGQETQYF; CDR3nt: TGTGCCACCAGCAGAGGGCGAGGACAAGAGACCCAGTACTTC
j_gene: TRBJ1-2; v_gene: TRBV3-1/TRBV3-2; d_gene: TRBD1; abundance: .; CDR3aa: CASSRATGNYGYTF; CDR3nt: TGTGCCAGCAGCCGTGCGACAGGGAACTATGGCTACACCTTC
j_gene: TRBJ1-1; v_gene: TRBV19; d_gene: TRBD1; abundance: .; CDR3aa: CASDYRDRENTEAFF; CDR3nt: TGTGCCAGTGATTACCGGGACAGAGAAAACACTGAAGCTTTCTTT
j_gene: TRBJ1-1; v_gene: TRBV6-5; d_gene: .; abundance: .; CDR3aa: CASRLSGEKTEAFF; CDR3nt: TGTGCCAGCAGGCTATCGGGGGAGAAGACTGAAGCTTTCTTT
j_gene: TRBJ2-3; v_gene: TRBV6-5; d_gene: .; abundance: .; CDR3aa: CASQHRETSTDTQYF; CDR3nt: TGTGCCAGTCAACACAGGGAAACTAGCACAGATACGCAGTATTTT
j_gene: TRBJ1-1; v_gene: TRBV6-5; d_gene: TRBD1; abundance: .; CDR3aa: CASSYVRGQGPAEAFF; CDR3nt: TGTGCCAGCAGTTACGTACGGGGACAGGGGCCCGCTGAAGCTTTCTTT
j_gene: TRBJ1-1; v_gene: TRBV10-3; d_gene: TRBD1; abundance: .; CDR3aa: CAISDGVGTGNTEAFF; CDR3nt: TGTGCCATCAGTGACGGCGTAGGGACAGGGAACACTGAAGCTTTCTTT
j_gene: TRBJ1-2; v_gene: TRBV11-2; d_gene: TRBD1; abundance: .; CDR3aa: CASSPGQAALYGYTF; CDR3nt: TGTGCCAGCAGCCCGGGACAGGCGGCACTATATGGCTACACCTTC
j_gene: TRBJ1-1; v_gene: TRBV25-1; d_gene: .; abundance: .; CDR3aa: CASSEGGTEAFF; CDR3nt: TGTGCCAGCAGTGAGGGGGGAACTGAAGCTTTCTTT
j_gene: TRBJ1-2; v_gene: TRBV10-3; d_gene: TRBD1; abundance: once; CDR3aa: CAISDWGQGAGGYTF; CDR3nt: TGTGCCATCAGTGATTGGGGGCAGGGGGCTGGCGGCTACACCTTC